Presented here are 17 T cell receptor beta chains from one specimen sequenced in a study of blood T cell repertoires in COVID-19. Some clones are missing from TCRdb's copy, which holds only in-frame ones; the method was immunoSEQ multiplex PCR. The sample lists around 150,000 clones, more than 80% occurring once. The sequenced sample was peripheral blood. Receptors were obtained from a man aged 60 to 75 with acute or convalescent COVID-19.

CDR3 residues: CASSEGTVFSGNTIYF. CDR3 DNA sequence: TGTGCCAGCAGCGAGGGGACAGTCTTCTCTGGAAACACCATATATTTT. The J gene is TRBJ1-3, the V gene TRBV9; 7 bases are a match to TRBD1. Germline V gives CDR1 SGDLS, CDR2 YYNGEE. The CDR3 extends over 16 amino acids. Unmatched junction bases numbered 6, after V lost 3 bases and J lost 0 bases.

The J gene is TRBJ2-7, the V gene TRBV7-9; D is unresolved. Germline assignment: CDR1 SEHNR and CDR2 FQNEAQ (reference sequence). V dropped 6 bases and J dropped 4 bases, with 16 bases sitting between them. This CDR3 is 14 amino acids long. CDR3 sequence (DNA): TGTGCCAGCAGACGTTCGGGTTTGGTGTACGAGCAGTACTTC. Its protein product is CASRRSGLVYEQYF.

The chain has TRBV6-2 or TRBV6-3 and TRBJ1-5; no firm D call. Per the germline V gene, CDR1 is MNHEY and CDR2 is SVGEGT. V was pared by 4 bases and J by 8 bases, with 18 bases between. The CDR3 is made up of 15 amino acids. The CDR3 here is CASSSRPTRNEPQHF. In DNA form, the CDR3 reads TGTGCCAGCAGTTCCCGTCCGACCAGGAATGAGCCCCAGCATTTT.

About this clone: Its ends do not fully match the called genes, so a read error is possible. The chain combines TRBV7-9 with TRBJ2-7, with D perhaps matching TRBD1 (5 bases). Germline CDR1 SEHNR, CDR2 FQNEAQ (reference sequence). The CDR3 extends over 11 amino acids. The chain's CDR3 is CASSSGFDRIF. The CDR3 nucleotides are TGTGCCAGCAGCTCAGGATTCGACAGAATCTTC.

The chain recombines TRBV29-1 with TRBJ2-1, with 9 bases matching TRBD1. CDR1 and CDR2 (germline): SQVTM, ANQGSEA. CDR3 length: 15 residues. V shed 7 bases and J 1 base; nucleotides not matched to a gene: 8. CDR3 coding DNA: TGCAGCGCCGGACAGGGGTTGGTATCCTACAATGAGCAGTTCTTC. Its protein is CSAGQGLVSYNEQFF.

In DNA form, the CDR3 reads TGCGCCAGCAGCCAAGATCATGGGTGGGCTGATGAAGCTTTCTTT. It is translated as CASSQDHGWADEAFF. The chain employs TRBV4-1 and TRBJ1-1; D call uncertain. The V gene lost 0 bases and the J gene lost 7 bases, with 15 bases spanning the gap. CDR3 size: 15 residues. Germline CDR1 is MGHRA and CDR2 is YSYEKL.

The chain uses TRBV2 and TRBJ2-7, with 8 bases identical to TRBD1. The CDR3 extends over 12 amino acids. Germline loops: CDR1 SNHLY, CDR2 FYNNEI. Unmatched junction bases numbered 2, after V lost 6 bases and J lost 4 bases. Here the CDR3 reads CASRGTGYEQYF. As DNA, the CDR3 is TGTGCCAGCAGGGGGACAGGTTACGAGCAGTACTTC.

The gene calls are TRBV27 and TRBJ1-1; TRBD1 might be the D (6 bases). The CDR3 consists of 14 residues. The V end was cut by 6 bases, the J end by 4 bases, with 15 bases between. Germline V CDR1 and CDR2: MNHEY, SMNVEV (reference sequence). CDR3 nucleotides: TGTGCCAGCAGGGCTGGGGGCGGCGGCACTGAAGCTTTCTTT. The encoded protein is CASRAGGGGTEAFF.

CDR3: CASARTGGASGNTIYF. The CDR3 nucleotides are TGTGCCAGCGCAAGGACAGGGGGCGCTTCGGGAAACACCATATATTTT. V gene TRBV2 combines with J gene TRBJ1-3; 11 nucleotides align to TRBD1. Germline-derived CDR1 and CDR2 are SNHLY and FYNNEI. J was trimmed by 4 bases and V by 8 bases; bases with no gene match: 10. This CDR3 has 16 amino acids.

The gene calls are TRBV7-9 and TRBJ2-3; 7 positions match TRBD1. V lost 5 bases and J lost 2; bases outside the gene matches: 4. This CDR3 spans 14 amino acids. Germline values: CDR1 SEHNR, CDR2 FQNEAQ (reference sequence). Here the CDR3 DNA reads TGTGCCAGCAGCCGAGGGACAGACACAGATACGCAGTATTTT. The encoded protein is CASSRGTDTDTQYF. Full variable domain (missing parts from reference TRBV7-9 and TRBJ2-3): DTGVSQNPRHKITKRGQNVTFRCDPISEHNRLYWYRQTLGQGPEFLTYFQNEAQLEKSRLLSDRFSAERPKGSFSTLEIQRTEQGDSAMYLCASSRGTDTDTQYFGPGTRLTVL.

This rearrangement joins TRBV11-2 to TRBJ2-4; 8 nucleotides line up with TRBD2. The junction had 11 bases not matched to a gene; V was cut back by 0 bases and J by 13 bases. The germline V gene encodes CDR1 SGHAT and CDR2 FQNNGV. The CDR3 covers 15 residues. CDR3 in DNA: TGTGCCAGCAGCTTAGATGCGGGGGGTTCCCCAGGCCAGTACTTC. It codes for CASSLDAGGSPGQYF.

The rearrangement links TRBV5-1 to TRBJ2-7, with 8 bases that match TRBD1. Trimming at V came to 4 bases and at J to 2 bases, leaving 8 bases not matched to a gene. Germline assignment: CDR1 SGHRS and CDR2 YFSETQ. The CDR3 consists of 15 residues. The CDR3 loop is CASSPYGTGPYEQYF. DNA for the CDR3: TGCGCCAGCAGCCCCTACGGGACAGGACCCTACGAGCAGTACTTC.

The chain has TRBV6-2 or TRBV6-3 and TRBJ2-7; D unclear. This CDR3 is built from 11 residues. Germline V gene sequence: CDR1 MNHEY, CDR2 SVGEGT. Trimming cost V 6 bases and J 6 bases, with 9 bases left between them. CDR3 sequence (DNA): TGTGCCAGCAGCCCCGGGTCCGAGCAGTACTTC. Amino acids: CASSPGSEQYF.

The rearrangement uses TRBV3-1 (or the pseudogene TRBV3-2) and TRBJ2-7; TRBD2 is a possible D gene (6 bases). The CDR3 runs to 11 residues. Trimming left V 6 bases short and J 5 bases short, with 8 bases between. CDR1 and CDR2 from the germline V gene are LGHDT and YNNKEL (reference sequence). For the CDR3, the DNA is TGTGCCAGCAGGGGGGGTAACGAGCAGTACTTC. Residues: CASRGGNEQYF.

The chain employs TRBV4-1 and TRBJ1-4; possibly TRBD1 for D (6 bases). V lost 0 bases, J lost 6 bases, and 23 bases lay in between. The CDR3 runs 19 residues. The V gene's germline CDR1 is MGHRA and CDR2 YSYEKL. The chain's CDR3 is CASSQELDRREAGHEKLFF. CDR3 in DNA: TGCGCCAGCAGCCAAGAACTTGACAGGCGGGAGGCGGGTCATGAAAAACTGTTTTTT.

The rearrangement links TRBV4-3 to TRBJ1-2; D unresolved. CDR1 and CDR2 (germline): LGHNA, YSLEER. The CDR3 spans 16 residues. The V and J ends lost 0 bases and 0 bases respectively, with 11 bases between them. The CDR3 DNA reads TGCGCCAGCAGCCAAGAACGAGGAATTTCTAACTATGGCTACACCTTC. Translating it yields CASSQERGISNYGYTF.

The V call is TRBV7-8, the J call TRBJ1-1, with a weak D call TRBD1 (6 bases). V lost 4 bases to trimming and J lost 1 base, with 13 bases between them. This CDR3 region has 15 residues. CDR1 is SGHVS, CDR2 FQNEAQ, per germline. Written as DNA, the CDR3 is TGTGCCAGCAGCTCCTTAGTAGGGGGGAACACTGAAGCTTTCTTT. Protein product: CASSSLVGGNTEAFF. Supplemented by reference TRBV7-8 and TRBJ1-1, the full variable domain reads GAGVSQSPRYKVAKRGQDVALRCDPISGHVSLFWYQQALGQGPEFLTYFQNEAQLDKSGLPSDRFFAERPEGSVSTLKIQRTQQEDSAVYLCASSSLVGGNTEAFFGQGTRLTVV.